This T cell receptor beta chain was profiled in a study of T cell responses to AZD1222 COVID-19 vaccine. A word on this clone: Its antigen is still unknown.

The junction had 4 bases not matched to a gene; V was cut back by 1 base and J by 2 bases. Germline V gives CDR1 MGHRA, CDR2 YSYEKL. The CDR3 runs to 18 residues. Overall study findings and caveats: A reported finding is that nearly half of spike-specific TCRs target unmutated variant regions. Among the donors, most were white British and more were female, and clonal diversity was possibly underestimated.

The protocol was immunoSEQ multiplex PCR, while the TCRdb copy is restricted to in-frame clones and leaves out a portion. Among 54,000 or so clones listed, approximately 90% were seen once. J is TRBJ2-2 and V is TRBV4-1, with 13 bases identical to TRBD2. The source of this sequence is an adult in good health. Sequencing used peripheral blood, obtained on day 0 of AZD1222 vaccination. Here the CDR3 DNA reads TGCGCCAGCAGCCAAGGACTAGCGGGGGGCCTTAACACCGGGGAGCTGTTTTTT. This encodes CASSQGLAGGLNTGELFF.